The 20 T cell receptor beta chains below come from one sample, sequenced in a study of CD8+CD57+ T cells in acquired aplastic anemia. All patients picked for sequencing had shown, by flow cytometry, an expansion of CD8+CD57+ cells. The TCR beta profiling, which covered VDJ combination and CDR3 sequence, was carried out using genomic DNA as the template. TCRdb recomputed calls from the reads with MiXCR, one row per CDR3 protein. Among 150,000 to 200,000 distinct CDR3 sequences listed, approximately 48% were seen once. Sequencing used sorted CD4+, CD8+, or CD8+CD57+ T cells (not recorded which) from PBMCs. The receptors derive from a human donor with aplastic anemia.

This clonotype was recorded many times. The rearrangement joins TRBV6-5 to TRBJ2-7, with a weak D call TRBD1 (7 bases). Germline values: CDR1 MNHEY, CDR2 SVGAGI. The V and J ends lost 0 bases and 4 bases respectively, with 22 bases between them. This CDR3 region has 18 residues. The CDR3 DNA follows: TGTGCCAGCAGTTACTCGAAGGGCGGGACAGAGAGACCTTACGAGCAGTACTTC. This gives the protein CASSYSKGGTERPYEQYF.

This clonotype was detected only a few times. The rearrangement joins TRBV20-1 to TRBJ1-6, with D hard to call. Germline V gene data show CDR1 as DFQATT and CDR2 as SNEGSKA (reference sequence). Trimming pared 1 base from V and 19 bases from J, leaving 17 bases between. This CDR3 contains 12 residues. The CDR3 protein is CSARGGRPAAHF. The CDR3 DNA follows: TGCAGTGCTAGAGGAGGCAGACCTGCCGCTCACTTT.

This clonotype was observed a handful of times. CDR3 sequence: CASSILEVAEAFF. In DNA form, the CDR3 reads TGTGCCAGCAGCATACTAGAAGTAGCTGAAGCTTTCTTT. This chain uses TRBV7-8 with TRBJ1-1; D is uncertain. Trimming took off 5 bases at V and 6 bases at J, with 13 bases between the two ends. Germline V gives CDR1 SGHVS, CDR2 FQNEAQ. The CDR3 is made up of 13 amino acids. Full variable domain (remainder filled in from reference TRBV7-8 and TRBJ1-1): GAGVSQSPRYKVAKRGQDVALRCDPISGHVSLFWYQQALGQGPEFLTYFQNEAQLDKSGLPSDRFFAERPEGSVSTLKIQRTQQEDSAVYLCASSILEVAEAFFGQGTRLTVV.

This clonotype was recorded many times. The junction departs from the called germline gene at one end, perhaps through a read error. The chain recombines TRBV29-1 with TRBJ2-3, with D tentatively TRBD1 (6 bases). The germline V gene has CDR1 SQVTM and CDR2 ANQGSEA. The CDR3 spans 12 residues. The CDR3 DNA is TGCAGCGCTGAAGAGACAGGAGATACGCAGTATTTT. Amino acids: CSAEETGDTQYF.

This chain joins TRBV20-1 and TRBJ1-1; D is ambiguous. V was clipped by 0 bases and J by 7 bases, with 18 bases between them. In germline, CDR1 is DFQATT, CDR2 SNEGSKA (reference sequence). The CDR3 has 15 amino acids. In DNA, the CDR3 is TGCAGTGCTAGAGACGAAAAGGGCTTATATGATGAAGCTTTCTTT. Residues: CSARDEKGLYDEAFF.

J is TRBJ1-1 and V is TRBV19, with TRBD1 as a possible D gene (6 bases). V was pared by 6 bases and J by 1 base, with 15 bases between. CDR1 and CDR2 from the germline V gene are LNHDA and SQIVND (reference sequence). The CDR3 is made up of 15 amino acids. In DNA form, the CDR3 reads TGTGCCAGTAGCCCTCCCGGGACACGGAACACTGAAGCTTTCTTT. As protein: CASSPPGTRNTEAFF.

The table lists this clonotype with many counts. The V gene is TRBV10-3, the J gene TRBJ1-1; the D is unclear. CDR1 ENHRY and CDR2 SYGVKD come from the germline V gene. The CDR3 has 13 residues. The V gene lost 3 bases and the J gene lost 2 bases, with 7 bases spanning the gap. CDR3 in amino acids: CAISEDPNTEAFF. The DNA for the CDR3 is TGTGCCATCAGTGAAGATCCTAACACTGAAGCTTTCTTT.

This clonotype was picked up many times. The chain couples TRBV5-1 to TRBJ2-7, with 8 bases matching TRBD2. After removal of 0 bases from V and 4 bases from J, the junction contained 6 bases not matched to a gene. The CDR3 is 15 residues long. The germline V gene has CDR1 SGHRS and CDR2 YFSETQ. The CDR3 sequence: CASSLDPGGAYEQYF. The CDR3 nucleotides read TGCGCCAGCAGCTTGGATCCCGGGGGGGCGTACGAGCAGTACTTC.

The rearrangement joins TRBV5-1 to TRBJ1-2; 7 nucleotides agree with TRBD1. Germline V gene data show CDR1 as SGHRS and CDR2 as YFSETQ. Trimming at V came to 0 bases and at J to 7 bases, leaving 6 bases not matched to a gene. The CDR3 runs 14 residues. The CDR3 sequence is CASSLGGQIAGYTF. The DNA of the CDR3 is TGCGCCAGCAGCTTGGGGGGACAGATTGCTGGCTACACCTTC.

The V call is TRBV6-1, the J call TRBJ2-3; 8 nucleotides match TRBD1. The germline V gene has CDR1 MNHNS and CDR2 SASEGT. The J segment lost 3 bases and the V segment lost 5 bases, leaving 10 bases of the junction unmatched. The CDR3 sequence is 16 residues long. CDR3 bases: TGTGCCAGCAGTAAGATATCGGGACAGGTGACAGATACGCAGTATTTT. Its protein product is CASSKISGQVTDTQYF.

This clonotype occurred many times. The chain recombines TRBV20-1 with TRBJ2-6; weak D call: TRBD1 (7 bases). This CDR3 contains 16 residues. CDR1 is DFQATT and CDR2 is SNEGSKA in the germline V gene (reference sequence). V was cut by 5 bases and J by 4 bases, with 18 bases left in between. The DNA of the CDR3 is TGCAGTGCTCGCCAGGGGGAGGCCAGCGGGGCCAACGTCCTGACTTTC. Its translation is CSARQGEASGANVLTF.

This clonotype was seen repeatedly, ten times or more. The chain couples TRBV19 to TRBJ1-4; D gene ambiguous. Trimming left V 1 base short and J 8 bases short, with 5 bases between. Per the germline V gene, CDR1 is LNHDA and CDR2 is SQIVND (reference sequence). The CDR3 runs 12 residues. The CDR3 region has the DNA TGTGCCAGTAGTATAGTTCCGGAAAAACTGTTTTTT. Translated: CASSIVPEKLFF. Filled out from reference TRBV19 and TRBJ1-4, the complete variable domain reads DGGITQSPKYLFRKEGQNVTLSCEQNLNHDAMYWYRQDPGQGLRLIYYSQIVNDFQKGDIAEGYSVSREKKESFPLTVTSAQKNPTAFYLCASSIVPEKLFFGSGTQLSVL.

This clonotype showed up many times. The rearrangement links TRBV9 to TRBJ1-2; TRBD1 might be the D (6 bases). The CDR3 sequence is 15 residues long. The V gene's germline CDR1 is SGDLS and CDR2 YYNGEE. Trimming pared 0 bases from V and 5 bases from J, leaving 14 bases between. The CDR3 sequence: CASSVESGVGYGYTF. CDR3 nucleotide sequence: TGTGCCAGCAGCGTAGAATCAGGGGTTGGGTATGGCTACACCTTC.

In the case of this clonotype: Germline is not matched at one junction end, which may reflect a read error. This chain uses TRBV2 with TRBJ1-5; D uncertain. From germline, CDR1 is SNHLY and CDR2 FYNNEI. The CDR3 covers 14 residues. This CDR3 is CASSEIGNNQPRHF. CDR3 bases: TGTGCCAGCAGTGAAATCGGAAACAATCAGCCCCGGCATTTT.

This clonotype has a count of ten or more. This sequence joins TRBV7-2 and TRBJ2-3; no clear D. The V end was cut by 5 bases, the J end by 2 bases, with 14 bases between. The germline gives CDR1 SGHTA, CDR2 FQGNSA. The CDR3 has 15 amino acids. The CDR3: CASSTEQGYTDTQYF. The CDR3 nucleotides are TGTGCCAGCAGCACAGAACAAGGGTACACAGATACGCAGTATTTT.

This clonotype has more than one count but fewer than ten. This sequence joins TRBV7-9 and TRBJ2-1, with a possible D match to TRBD2 (6 bases). Trimming left V 1 base short and J 2 bases short, with 12 bases between. Per the germline V gene, CDR1 is SEHNR and CDR2 is FQNEAQ (reference sequence). The CDR3 spans 16 residues. The CDR3 reads CASSLVWTIAYNEQFF. The CDR3 DNA reads as TGTGCCAGCAGCTTAGTTTGGACTATTGCCTACAATGAGCAGTTCTTC.

This clonotype appeared many times. The chain is built from TRBV2 and TRBJ2-3, with 8 positions matching TRBD1. The CDR3 length is 14 residues. Germline values: CDR1 SNHLY, CDR2 FYNNEI. Trimming cost V 7 bases and J 7 bases; bases outside gene matches: 10. This CDR3 reads CASNSGQGAYTQYF. The CDR3 DNA is TGTGCCAGCAACAGTGGCCAGGGGGCTTATACGCAGTATTTT.

This clonotype was detected ten times or more. The chain uses TRBV9 and TRBJ1-5; no clear D. The CDR3 is 12 residues long. The V and J ends lost 0 bases and 9 bases respectively, with 7 bases between them. CDR1 and CDR2 (germline): SGDLS, YYNGEE. The CDR3 sequence is CASSVEGGPQHF. The CDR3, as DNA: TGTGCCAGCAGCGTAGAGGGTGGGCCCCAGCATTTT.

Remarks on this clonotype: At one end the junction does not follow the germline gene, possibly because of a read error. This sequence joins TRBV12-5 and TRBJ2-1; 9 nucleotides line up with TRBD1. The CDR3 has 12 residues. Germline CDR1 and CDR2: LGHNT and FRNRAP. The DNA of the CDR3 is TGTGCTAGTGGCTTGGGACAGGGTGAGCAGTTCTTC. Amino acids: CASGLGQGEQFF.

This sequence joins TRBV6-1 and TRBJ2-1; D perhaps matches TRBD1 (6 bases). The CDR3 is made up of 14 amino acids. Trimming pared 8 bases from V and 5 bases from J, leaving 16 bases between. Germline V gives CDR1 MNHNS, CDR2 SASEGT. The DNA for the CDR3 is TGTGCCAGCCGTCCTGGGGGCAGGAACAATGAGCAGTTCTTC. This translates into CASRPGGRNNEQFF.